Listed below are T cell receptor beta chains from one sample, sequenced in a study of CD8 T cells in Susac syndrome. In TCRdb, the immunoSEQ multiplex PCR reads were re-called with MiXCR into one record per CDR3 protein. This table has about 180,000 distinct CDR3 sequences, roughly 95% appearing once. The sequencing input was CD8+ T cells from PBMCs. These receptors all come from a human donor with multiple sclerosis. The CDR3 runs from the conserved cysteine through the conserved F or W. The D gene is left open where the match is weak. Expanded clones get a size class; other rows say once, few or many, or leave the size out.

.	TRBV4-1	once	TRBJ2-1	CASSQAGSEYNEQFF	TGCGCCAGCAGCCAAGCTGGCAGCGAATACAATGAGCAGTTCTTC
.	TRBV7-9	.	TRBJ2-7	CASSPRDGGVHEQYF	TGTGCCAGCAGCCCCCGGGACGGTGGGGTCCACGAGCAGTACTTC
.	TRBV7-3	.	TRBJ1-1	CASSLRVGPNTEAFF	TGTGCCAGCAGCTTAAGGGTAGGGCCAAACACTGAAGCTTTCTTT
.	TRBV20-1	.	TRBJ2-1	CSARDESSYNEQFF	TGCAGTGCTAGAGACGAGAGCTCCTACAATGAGCAGTTCTTC
.	TRBV9	.	TRBJ1-2	CASSVQGGVGYTF	TGTGCCAGCAGCGTCCAGGGAGGTGTTGGCTACACCTTC
.	TRBV11-2	once	TRBJ2-2	CASYDRLVTGELFF	TGTGCCAGCTATGACAGGCTGGTGACCGGGGAGCTGTTTTTT
TRBD2	TRBV28	.	TRBJ2-5	CASSHPRGEETQYF	TGTGCCAGCAGCCACCCCCGGGGGGAAGAGACCCAGTACTTC
TRBD2	TRBV20-1	.	TRBJ2-2	CSARDPGLFGRAGELFF	TGCAGTGCTAGAGATCCGGGTCTGTTCGGGAGGGCCGGGGAGCTGTTTTTT
TRBD1	TRBV15	.	TRBJ1-3	CATSRDWGDRVEENTIYF	TGTGCCACCAGCAGAGATTGGGGGGACAGAGTAGAAGAAAACACCATATATTTT
.	TRBV7-6	.	TRBJ2-6	CASSIKADSGANVLTF	TGTGCCAGCAGCATCAAGGCGGACTCGGGGGCCAACGTCCTGACTTTC
.	TRBV10-3	.	TRBJ2-7	CAISETYAYEQYF	TGTGCCATCAGTGAGACCTACGCCTACGAGCAGTACTTC
.	TRBV13	.	TRBJ1-1	CASTKDTEAFF	TGTGCCAGCACCAAGGACACTGAAGCTTTCTTT
.	TRBV9	.	TRBJ2-1	CASNLGIAYNEQFF	TGTGCCAGCAATCTGGGGATCGCCTACAATGAGCAGTTCTTC
.	TRBV20-1	.	TRBJ2-5	CSARVQARETQYF	TGCAGTGCTAGAGTTCAGGCTAGGGAGACCCAGTACTTC
.	TRBV9	.	TRBJ2-6	CASLGRGSRANVLTF	TGTGCCAGCTTGGGAAGGGGCTCCAGGGCCAACGTCCTGACTTTC
.	TRBV19	.	TRBJ2-1	CASNPSVGWNEQFF	TGTGCCAGTAACCCGTCAGTAGGGTGGAATGAGCAGTTCTTC
TRBD2	TRBV4-1	.	TRBJ2-2	CASSQLTSGSWELFF	TGCGCCAGCAGCCAGTTGACTAGCGGGAGCTGGGAGCTGTTTTTT
.	TRBV5-6	.	TRBJ1-1	CASSPTERMNTEAFF	TGTGCCAGCAGCCCCACAGAGAGAATGAACACTGAAGCTTTCTTT
.	TRBV5-6	.	TRBJ2-7	CASSQSYEQYF	TGTGCCAGCAGCCAATCCTACGAGCAGTACTTC
TRBD1	TRBV27	.	TRBJ2-7	CASSLPTGGNEQYF	TGTGCCAGCAGTTTACCGACAGGGGGCAACGAGCAGTACTTC
.	TRBV4-1	.	TRBJ1-1	CASSQEWNTEAFF	TGCGCCAGCAGCCAAGAGTGGAACACTGAAGCTTTCTTT
.	TRBV15	.	TRBJ2-1	CATSRDRGRNNEQFF	TGTGCCACCAGCAGAGATCGGGGACGAAACAATGAGCAGTTCTTC
.	TRBV20-1	.	TRBJ1-2	CSATSGDYGYTF	TGCAGTGCTACCTCCGGGGACTATGGCTACACCTTC
TRBD1	TRBV2	.	TRBJ2-3	CASMGEGQGRTDTQYF	TGTGCCAGCATGGGCGAGGGACAGGGACGCACAGATACGCAGTATTTT
.	TRBV29-1	.	TRBJ1-1	CSVEGGTVNTEAFF	TGCAGCGTTGAGGGGGGCACGGTGAACACTGAAGCTTTCTTT
.	TRBV12-3/TRBV12-4	.	TRBJ1-5	CASGRRGTNQPQHF	TGTGCCAGCGGGAGGCGGGGGACCAATCAGCCCCAGCATTTT
TRBD1	TRBV12-3/TRBV12-4	.	TRBJ1-2	CASSSPGQYGYTF	TGTGCCAGCAGTTCGCCGGGACAGTATGGCTACACCTTC
.	TRBV15	once	TRBJ1-2	CATSRQSVGYTF	TGTGCCACCAGCAGACAGTCTGTGGGCTACACCTTC
TRBD2	TRBV11-2	.	TRBJ2-1	CASSGLAVSEQFF	TGTGCCAGCAGCGGACTAGCTGTTAGTGAGCAGTTCTTC
.	TRBV2	.	TRBJ2-3	CASRDFYKSTDTQYF	TGTGCCAGCCGAGACTTTTATAAGAGCACAGATACGCAGTATTTT
.	TRBV12-3/TRBV12-4	.	TRBJ2-1	CASRLAGNEQFF	TGTGCCAGCAGACTAGCCGGCAATGAGCAGTTCTTC
.	TRBV20-1	few	TRBJ2-7	CSALGQGSYEQYF	TGCAGTGCCCTGGGCCAGGGATCCTACGAGCAGTACTTC
.	TRBV7-9	.	TRBJ2-1	CASSITEGAGYNEQFF	TGTGCCAGCAGCATTACGGAGGGAGCGGGCTACAATGAGCAGTTCTTC
.	TRBV11-1	few	TRBJ2-5	CASSLPGGYQETQYF	TGTGCCAGCAGCTTACCGGGGGGCTACCAAGAGACCCAGTACTTC
.	TRBV27	.	TRBJ1-2	CASSLGQAPVLSGYTF	TGTGCCAGCAGTTTGGGCCAGGCACCCGTGTTGAGTGGCTACACCTTC
TRBD2	TRBV27	.	TRBJ2-5	CASSLTLPGLAGVETQYF	TGTGCCAGTTCGCTGACCCTCCCGGGACTAGCGGGAGTAGAGACCCAGTACTTC
.	TRBV11-2	.	TRBJ2-4	CASSQVGKNIQYF	TGTGCCAGCAGCCAAGTGGGAAAAAACATTCAGTACTTC